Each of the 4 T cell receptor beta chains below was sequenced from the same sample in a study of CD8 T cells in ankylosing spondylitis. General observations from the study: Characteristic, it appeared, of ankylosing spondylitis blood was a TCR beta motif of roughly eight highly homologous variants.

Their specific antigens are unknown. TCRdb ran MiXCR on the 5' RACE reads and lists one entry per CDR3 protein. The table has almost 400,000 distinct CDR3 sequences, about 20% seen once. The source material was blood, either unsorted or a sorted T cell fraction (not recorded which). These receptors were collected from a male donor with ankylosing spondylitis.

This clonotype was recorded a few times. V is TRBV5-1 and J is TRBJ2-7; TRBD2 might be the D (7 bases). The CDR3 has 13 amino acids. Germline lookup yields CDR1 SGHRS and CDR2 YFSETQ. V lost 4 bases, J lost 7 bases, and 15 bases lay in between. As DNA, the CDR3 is TGCGCCAGCAGCCGGGGGGCAGTTCGAGAGCAGTACTTC. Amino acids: CASSRGAVREQYF.

The CDR3: CASKRVNEKLFF. The CDR3 nucleotides read TGTGCCAGTAAAAGGGTTAATGAAAAACTGTTTTTT. V and J are TRBV19 and TRBJ1-4; no definite D call. The CDR3 has 12 residues. Germline loops: CDR1 LNHDA, CDR2 SQIVND (reference sequence). The V and J ends lost 7 bases and 4 bases respectively, with 7 bases between them.

Here the CDR3 DNA reads TGCGCCAGCAGCCATGGACTAGCGGGAACTAGCAATGAGCAGTTCTTC. Its translation is CASSHGLAGTSNEQFF. The chain carries TRBV4-1 and TRBJ2-1; the match to TRBD2 covers 12 bases. The CDR3 covers 16 residues. The germline CDR1 and CDR2 sequences are MGHRA and YSYEKL. J lost 6 bases, V lost 3 bases, and 6 bases had no gene match.

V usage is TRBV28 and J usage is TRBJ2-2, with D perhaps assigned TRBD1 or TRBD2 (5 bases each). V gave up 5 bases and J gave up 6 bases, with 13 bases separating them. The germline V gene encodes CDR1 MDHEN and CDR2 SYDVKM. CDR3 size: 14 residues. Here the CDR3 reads CASSPGTHSGELFF. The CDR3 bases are TGTGCCAGCAGTCCCGGGACCCATTCCGGGGAGCTGTTTTTT.